This TCR beta chain was observed in a study of identical twins. Overall study findings and caveats: There was more out-of-frame TCR alpha sharing in monozygotic twins than models estimated.

The donors were all healthy and Caucasian. The CDR3 consists of 12 residues. From germline, CDR1 is MNHNS and CDR2 SASEGT. Unique molecular identifiers were present on the cDNA, which also gained a universal primer site by template switching. TCRdb reanalysed the 5' RACE reads using MiXCR and keeps one entry per CDR3 protein. The sample records a few hundred thousand distinct CDR3 sequences, 7.5% to 10% being singletons. As regards this clonotype: Its cognate antigen is unknown. The junction departs from germline at one end; a sequencing error may be responsible.

In addition, the sample was reused for a study of yellow fever vaccine responses in identical twins. Per that paper: Reportedly, twins showed a vaccine T cell response that looked partly convergent and partly personalized.

The chain employs TRBV6-1 and TRBJ1-5, with D unresolved. The origin of this receptor is a woman aged 18-29 years in good health. Source material: PBMCs. The CDR3 is CASSETAGAAVF. In nucleotides, the CDR3 is TGTGCCAGCAGTGAAACGGCAGGCGCCGCGGTTTTT.